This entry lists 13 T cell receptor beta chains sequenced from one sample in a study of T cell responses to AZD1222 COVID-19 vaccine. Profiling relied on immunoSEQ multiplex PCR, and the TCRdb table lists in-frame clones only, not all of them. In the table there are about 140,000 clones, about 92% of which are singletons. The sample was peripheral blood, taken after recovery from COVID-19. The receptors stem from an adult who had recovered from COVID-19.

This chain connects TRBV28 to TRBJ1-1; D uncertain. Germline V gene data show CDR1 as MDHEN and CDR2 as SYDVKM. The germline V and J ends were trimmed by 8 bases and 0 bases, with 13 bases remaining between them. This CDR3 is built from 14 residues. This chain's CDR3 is CASFTAGMNTEAFF. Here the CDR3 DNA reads TGTGCCAGCTTCACGGCAGGTATGAACACTGAAGCTTTCTTT.

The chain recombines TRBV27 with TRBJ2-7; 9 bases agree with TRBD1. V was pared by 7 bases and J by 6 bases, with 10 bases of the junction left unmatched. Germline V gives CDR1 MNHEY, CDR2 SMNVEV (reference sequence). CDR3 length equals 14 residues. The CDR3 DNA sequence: TGTGCCAGCACTCGAGGGACAGGGTTTAGCGAGCAGTACTTC. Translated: CASTRGTGFSEQYF.

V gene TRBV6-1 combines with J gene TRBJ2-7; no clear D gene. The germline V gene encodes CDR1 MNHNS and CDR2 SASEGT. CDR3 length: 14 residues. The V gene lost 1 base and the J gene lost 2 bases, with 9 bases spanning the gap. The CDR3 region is CASSEVVETYEQYF. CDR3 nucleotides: TGTGCCAGCAGTGAAGTTGTGGAAACCTACGAGCAGTACTTC.

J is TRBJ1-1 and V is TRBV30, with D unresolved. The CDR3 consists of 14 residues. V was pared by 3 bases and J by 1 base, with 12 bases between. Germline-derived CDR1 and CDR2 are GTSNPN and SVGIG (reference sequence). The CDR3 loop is CAWSPWGANTEAFF. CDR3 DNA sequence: TGTGCCTGGAGCCCTTGGGGAGCGAACACTGAAGCTTTCTTT.

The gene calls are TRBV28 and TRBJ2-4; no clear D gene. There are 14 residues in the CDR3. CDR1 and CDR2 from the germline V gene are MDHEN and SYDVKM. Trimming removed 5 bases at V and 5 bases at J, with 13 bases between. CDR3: CASSPEDGQNIQYF. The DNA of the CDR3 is TGTGCCAGCAGTCCTGAGGACGGTCAAAACATTCAGTACTTC. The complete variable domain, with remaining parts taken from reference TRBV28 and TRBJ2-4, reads DVKVTQSSRYLVKRTGEKVFLECVQDMDHENMFWYRQDPGLGLRLIYFSYDVKMKEKGDIPEGYSVSREKKERFSLILESASTNQTSMYLCASSPEDGQNIQYFGAGTRLSVL.

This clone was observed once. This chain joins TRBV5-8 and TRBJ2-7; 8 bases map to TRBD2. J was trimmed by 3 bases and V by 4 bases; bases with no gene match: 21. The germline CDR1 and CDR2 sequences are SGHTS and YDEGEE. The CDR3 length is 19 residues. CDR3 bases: TGTGCCAGCAGCGGAGGACTAGCAGACCTTTCCACATTTTTCTACGAGCAGTACTTC. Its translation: CASSGGLADLSTFFYEQYF.

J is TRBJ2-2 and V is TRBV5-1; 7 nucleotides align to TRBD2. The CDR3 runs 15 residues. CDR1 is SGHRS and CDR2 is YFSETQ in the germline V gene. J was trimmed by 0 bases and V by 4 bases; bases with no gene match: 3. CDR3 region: CASSIAGPNTGELFF. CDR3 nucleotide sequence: TGCGCCAGCAGCATAGCGGGTCCGAACACCGGGGAGCTGTTTTTT.

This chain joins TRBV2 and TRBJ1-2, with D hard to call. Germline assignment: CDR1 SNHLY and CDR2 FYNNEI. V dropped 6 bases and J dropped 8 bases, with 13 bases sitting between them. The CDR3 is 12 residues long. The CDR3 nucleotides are TGTGCCAGCAGGGAGGGAACGTTCGGCTACACCTTC. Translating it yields CASREGTFGYTF.

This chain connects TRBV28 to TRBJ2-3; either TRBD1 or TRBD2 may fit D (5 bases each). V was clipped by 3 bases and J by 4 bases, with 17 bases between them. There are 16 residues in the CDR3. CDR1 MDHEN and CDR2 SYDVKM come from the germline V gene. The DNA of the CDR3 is TGTGCCAGCAGTTTCCCGGACTTCTGGGGGTCAGATACGCAGTATTTT. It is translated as CASSFPDFWGSDTQYF. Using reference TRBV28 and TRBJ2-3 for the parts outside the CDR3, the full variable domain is DVKVTQSSRYLVKRTGEKVFLECVQDMDHENMFWYRQDPGLGLRLIYFSYDVKMKEKGDIPEGYSVSREKKERFSLILESASTNQTSMYLCASSFPDFWGSDTQYFGPGTRLTVL.

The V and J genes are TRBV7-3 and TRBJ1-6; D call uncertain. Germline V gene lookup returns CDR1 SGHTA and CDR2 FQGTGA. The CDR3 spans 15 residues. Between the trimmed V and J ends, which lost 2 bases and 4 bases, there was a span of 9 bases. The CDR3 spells CASSLSSQYNSPLHF. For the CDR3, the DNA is TGTGCCAGCAGCTTATCCTCACAGTATAATTCACCCCTCCACTTT.

The CDR3 DNA sequence: TGCGCCAGCAGCTTGGTTAGCGGCTCCTACAATGAGCAGTTCTTC. Its protein product is CASSLVSGSYNEQFF. The chain joins TRBV5-1 to TRBJ2-1; D might be TRBD2 (6 bases). V dropped 0 bases and J dropped 0 bases, with 7 bases sitting between them. Germline V gene lookup returns CDR1 SGHRS and CDR2 YFSETQ. This CDR3 has 15 residues.

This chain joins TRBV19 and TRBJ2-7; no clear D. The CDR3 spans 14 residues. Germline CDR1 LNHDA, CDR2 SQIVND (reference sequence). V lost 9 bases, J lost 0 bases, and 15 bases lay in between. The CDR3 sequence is CASPRLWPSYEQYF. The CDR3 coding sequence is TGTGCCAGCCCCAGGTTATGGCCCTCCTACGAGCAGTACTTC.

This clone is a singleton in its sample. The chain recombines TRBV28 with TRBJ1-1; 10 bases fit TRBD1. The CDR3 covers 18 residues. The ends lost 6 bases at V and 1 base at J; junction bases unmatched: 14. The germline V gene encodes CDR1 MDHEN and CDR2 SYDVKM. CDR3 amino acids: CASRNNPGQGVWNTEAFF. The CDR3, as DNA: TGTGCCAGCAGAAACAACCCAGGACAGGGGGTATGGAACACTGAAGCTTTCTTT.